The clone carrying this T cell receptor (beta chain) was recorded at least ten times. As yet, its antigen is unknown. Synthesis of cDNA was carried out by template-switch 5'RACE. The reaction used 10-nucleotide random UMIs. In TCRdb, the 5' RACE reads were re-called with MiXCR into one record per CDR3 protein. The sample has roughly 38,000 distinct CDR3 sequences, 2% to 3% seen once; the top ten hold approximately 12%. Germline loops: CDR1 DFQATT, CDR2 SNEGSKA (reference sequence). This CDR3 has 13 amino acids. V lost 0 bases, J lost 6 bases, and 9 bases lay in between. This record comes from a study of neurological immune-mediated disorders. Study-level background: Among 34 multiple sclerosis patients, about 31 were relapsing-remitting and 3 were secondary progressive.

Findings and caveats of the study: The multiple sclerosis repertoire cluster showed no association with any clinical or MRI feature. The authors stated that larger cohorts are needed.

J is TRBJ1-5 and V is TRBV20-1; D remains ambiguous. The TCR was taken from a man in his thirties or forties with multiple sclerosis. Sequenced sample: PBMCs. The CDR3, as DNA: TGCAGTGCTAGAGAAGCAGGTAGTCAGCCCCAGCATTTT. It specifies CSAREAGSQPQHF.